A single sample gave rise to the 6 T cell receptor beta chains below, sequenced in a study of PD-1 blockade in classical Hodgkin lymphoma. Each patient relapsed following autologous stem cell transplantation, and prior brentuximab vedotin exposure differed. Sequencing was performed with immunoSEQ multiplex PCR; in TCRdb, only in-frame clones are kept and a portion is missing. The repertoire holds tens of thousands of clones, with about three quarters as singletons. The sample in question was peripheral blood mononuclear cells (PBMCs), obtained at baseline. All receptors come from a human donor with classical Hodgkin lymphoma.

The CDR3 nucleotides are TGCGCCAGCAGCCAAAGTGCTAGCGAGAGCTCTGGGGCCAACGTCCTGACTTTC. This encodes CASSQSASESSGANVLTF. The chain employs TRBV4-3 and TRBJ2-6; D is possibly TRBD2 (6 bases). The V end lost 2 bases, the J end lost 0 bases, and 14 bases lay between the germline ends. The CDR3 totals 18 residues. Per the germline V gene, CDR1 is LGHNA and CDR2 is YSLEER.

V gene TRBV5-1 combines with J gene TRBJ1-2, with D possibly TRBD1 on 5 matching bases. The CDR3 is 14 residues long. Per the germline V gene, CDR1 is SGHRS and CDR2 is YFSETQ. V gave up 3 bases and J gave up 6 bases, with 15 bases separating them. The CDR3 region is CASSWGTAENGYTF. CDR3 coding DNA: TGCGCCAGCAGCTGGGGGACCGCTGAGAATGGCTACACCTTC.

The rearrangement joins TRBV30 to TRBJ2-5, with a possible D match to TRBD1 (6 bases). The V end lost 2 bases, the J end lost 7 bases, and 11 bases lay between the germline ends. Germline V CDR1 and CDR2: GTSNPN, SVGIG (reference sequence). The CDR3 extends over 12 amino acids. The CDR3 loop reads CAWSPLGGTQYF. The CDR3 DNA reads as TGTGCCTGGAGTCCACTAGGGGGGACCCAGTACTTC.

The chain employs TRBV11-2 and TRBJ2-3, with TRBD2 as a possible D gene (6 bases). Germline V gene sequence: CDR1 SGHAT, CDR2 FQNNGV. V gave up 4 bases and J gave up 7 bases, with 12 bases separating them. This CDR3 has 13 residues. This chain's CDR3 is CASSSSSGYTQYF. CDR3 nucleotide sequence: TGTGCCAGCAGCTCGTCCAGCGGGTATACGCAGTATTTT.

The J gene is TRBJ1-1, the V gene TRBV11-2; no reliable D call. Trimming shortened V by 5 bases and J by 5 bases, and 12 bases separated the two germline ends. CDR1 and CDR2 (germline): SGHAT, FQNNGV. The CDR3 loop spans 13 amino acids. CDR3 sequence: CASSHSGGTEAFF. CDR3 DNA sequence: TGTGCCAGCAGCCATTCAGGAGGTACTGAAGCTTTCTTT.

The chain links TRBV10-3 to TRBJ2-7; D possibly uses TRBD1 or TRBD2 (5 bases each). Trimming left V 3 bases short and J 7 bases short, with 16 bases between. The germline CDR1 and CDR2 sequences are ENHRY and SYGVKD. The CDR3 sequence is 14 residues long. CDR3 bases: TGTGCCATCAGTGATACGGGGCCATGGGAGGAGCAGTACTTC. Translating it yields CAISDTGPWEEQYF.